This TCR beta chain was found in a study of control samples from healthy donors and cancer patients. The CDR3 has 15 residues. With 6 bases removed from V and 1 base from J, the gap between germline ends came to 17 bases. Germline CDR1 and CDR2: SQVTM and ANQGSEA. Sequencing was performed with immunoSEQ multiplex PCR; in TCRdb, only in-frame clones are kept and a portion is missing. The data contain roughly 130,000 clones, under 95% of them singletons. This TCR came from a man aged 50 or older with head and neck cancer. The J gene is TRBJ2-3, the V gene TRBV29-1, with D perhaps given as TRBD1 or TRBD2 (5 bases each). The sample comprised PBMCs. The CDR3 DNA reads TGCAGCGTCCCAGGGTACCTGGGGGGCACAGATACGCAGTATTTT. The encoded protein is CSVPGYLGGTDTQYF.